This T cell receptor beta chain was found in a study of human T cells and chemical hapten exposure. Findings and limits, study-wide: The study found that DPC sensitization did not change TCRs above 1 in 1000 frequency. Expanded TCRs were compared with controls, and the expanded TCRs formed significantly more large CDR3 similarity clusters.

CDR3 size: 15 residues. Trimming took 0 bases from V and 3 from J; bases not matched to a gene: 1. Germline CDR1 SGDLS, CDR2 YYNGEE. A word on this clonotype: Its target is unknown.

A single record per CDR3 protein comes from TCRdb applying MiXCR to the RACE reads. The sample carries under 200,000 distinct CDR3 sequences, about 15% recorded once. Time point indicated: patch test 1, 2 weeks after DPC sensitization. Treatment described: therapeutic diphenylcyclopropenone sensitization with weekly scalp DPC. Someone pulled total RNA out of unfractionated whole blood. V is TRBV9 and J is TRBJ2-2; 8 nucleotides match TRBD1. The specimen was whole blood, collected in connection with sensitization to the hapten diphenylcyclopropenone (DPC). The sequence came from a woman aged 30 to 39 with alopecia areata. Some clones in this sample may be carry-over from other donors' samples. For the CDR3, the DNA is TGTGCCAGCAGCGTAGTACAGGGGGACACCGGGGAGCTGTTTTTT. Its translation: CASSVVQGDTGELFF.